This T cell receptor beta chain is from a study of blood T cell repertoires in COVID-19. Study in general: From the United States, Italy and Spain came samples of acute and convalescent COVID-19. The analysed material was cDNA or gDNA that came from T cells, B-cell-depleted T cells, or PBMCs.

TCRdb's table, derived via immunoSEQ multiplex PCR, lists solely in-frame clones and lacks some. The sample contains approximately 150,000 clones, around 87% of which appear only once. V lost 1 base and J lost 2, with 22 bases in between. This CDR3 region has 18 residues. Germline values: CDR1 SGHKS, CDR2 YYEKEE (reference sequence). The chain is built from TRBV5-5 and TRBJ2-7; D might be TRBD2 (6 bases). The source of this sequence is a man aged 55 to 70 who had recovered from COVID-19. The specimen was PBMCs or T cells enriched from blood (not recorded which). The CDR3 DNA is TGTGCCAGCAGCTTGACCGTTTCAGGCCGGCGGGACCCCTACGAGCAGTACTTC. It translates to CASSLTVSGRRDPYEQYF.